The 24 T cell receptor beta chains below were found in one sample sequenced in a study of early T cells in non-severe SARS-CoV-2 infection. TCRdb recomputed calls from the 5' RACE reads with MiXCR, one row per CDR3 protein. The sample lists 90,000 or so distinct CDR3 sequences, under 15% seen once, with approximately 6% in the top ten. The specimen was whole blood. The receptors here all came from an adult who was a healthcare worker with PCR-confirmed SARS-CoV-2 infection or an uninfected control (not recorded which).

This clonotype was seen many times. The junction does not match germline at one end; this may be a read error. The chain combines TRBV12-3 or TRBV12-4 with TRBJ2-6; 7 bases line up with TRBD1. CDR3 size: 12 residues. CDR3 loop: CADREGANVLTF. The CDR3 nucleotides read TGCGCCGACAGGGAAGGGGCCAACGTCCTGACTTTC.

This clonotype was counted ten times or more. The chain has TRBV18 and TRBJ2-7; D may match TRBD1 or TRBD2 (5 bases each). V was shortened by 3 bases and J by 3 bases, with 15 bases between the two germline ends. This CDR3 has 15 residues. Germline-derived CDR1 and CDR2 are KGHSH and LQKENI. The CDR3 nucleotides are TGTGCCAGCTCACCTGAAACGGGACGGGACTACGAGCAGTACTTC. Translating gives CASSPETGRDYEQYF. The full variable domain, completed using reference TRBV18 and TRBJ2-7, is NAGVMQNPRHLVRRRGQEARLRCSPMKGHSHVYWYRQLPEEGLKFMVYLQKENIIDESGMPKERFSAEFPKEGPSILRIQQVVRGDSAAYFCASSPETGRDYEQYFGPGTRLTVT.

The table lists this clonotype with many counts. This rearrangement joins TRBV20-1 to TRBJ2-2; 10 nucleotides agree with TRBD2. CDR3 length equals 15 residues. Germline loops: CDR1 DFQATT, CDR2 SNEGSKA (reference sequence). The V segment lost 2 bases and the J segment 2 bases; nucleotides outside the gene matches: 2. CDR3 sequence reads: CSARPSGSNTGELFF. In DNA, the CDR3 is TGCAGTGCTAGACCTAGCGGGAGTAACACCGGGGAGCTGTTTTTT.

The genes are TRBV7-3 and TRBJ1-1; perhaps TRBD1 as D (5 bases). V lost 5 bases to trimming and J lost 4 bases, with 17 bases between them. The CDR3 runs to 15 residues. Germline V gene sequence: CDR1 SGHTA, CDR2 FQGTGA. CDR3 in amino acids: CASSQTDGGGTEAFF. In DNA form, the CDR3 reads TGTGCCAGCAGCCAAACGGACGGGGGTGGCACTGAAGCTTTCTTT.

This clonotype occurred a few times. This sequence joins TRBV6-2 or TRBV6-3 and TRBJ2-3, with D perhaps being TRBD1 or TRBD2 (5 bases each). The CDR3 extends over 14 amino acids. Germline assignment: CDR1 MNHEY and CDR2 SVGEGT. Deletions cut 2 bases from V and 4 bases from J, with 10 bases between. Written as DNA, the CDR3 is TGTGCCAGCAGTTACGGCAGGGAGTCAGATACGCAGTATTTT. It specifies CASSYGRESDTQYF.

The chain recombines TRBV28 with TRBJ2-7; D assignment may be TRBD1 or TRBD2 (5 bases each). The germline gives CDR1 MDHEN, CDR2 SYDVKM. The CDR3 loop spans 16 amino acids. V dropped 5 bases and J dropped 3 bases, with 20 bases sitting between them. For the CDR3, the DNA is TGTGCCAGCAGTCTCCACCCGCGTTTTGGGGGCTACGAGCAGTACTTC. It encodes CASSLHPRFGGYEQYF.

The genes are TRBV27 and TRBJ1-1; D unclear. Germline CDR1 reads MNHEY; CDR2 reads SMNVEV (reference sequence). The CDR3 extends over 13 amino acids. The germline V and J ends were trimmed by 7 bases and 0 bases, with 9 bases remaining between them. CDR3 nucleotides: TGTGCCAGCAATTCACACATGAACACTGAAGCTTTCTTT. It is translated as CASNSHMNTEAFF.

This chain links TRBV3-1 with TRBJ1-6; the D is unclear. V was clipped by 4 bases and J by 6 bases, with 19 bases between them. Germline CDR1 reads LGHDT; CDR2 reads YNNKEL (reference sequence). The CDR3 covers 17 residues. The CDR3 spells CASSPNSLLNPNSPLHF. Written as DNA, the CDR3 is TGTGCCAGCAGCCCAAATTCCCTGCTGAATCCTAATTCACCCCTCCACTTT.

This clonotype turned up a few times. This rearrangement joins TRBV7-2 to TRBJ2-4; D gene unclear. The CDR3 runs to 16 residues. The germline V and J ends were trimmed by 1 base and 0 bases, with 10 bases remaining between them. Per germline, CDR1 SGHTA and CDR2 FQGNSA. CDR3 bases: TGTGCCAGCAGCTTAGAGGGTGCCCTAGCCAAAAACATTCAGTACTTC. Amino acid sequence: CASSLEGALAKNIQYF.

The genes are TRBV14 and TRBJ2-1, with TRBD2 matching 7 bases. The CDR3 extends over 15 amino acids. The V and J ends lost 4 bases and 9 bases, in that order; junction bases with no gene match: 12. From germline, CDR1 is SGHDN and CDR2 FVKESK. The chain's CDR3 is CASSLSGLPGAEQFF. DNA for the CDR3: TGTGCCAGCAGCCTTAGCGGGCTCCCCGGAGCTGAGCAGTTCTTC.

This clonotype was observed a few times. The gene calls are TRBV10-1 and TRBJ2-5; D call uncertain. The V and J ends lost 2 bases and 9 bases respectively, with 13 bases between them. CDR3 length: 13 residues. Germline V CDR1 and CDR2: WNHNN, SYGVQD (reference sequence). CDR3 amino acids: CASSEGTGPPQYF. CDR3 bases: TGCGCCAGCAGTGAGGGTACGGGCCCACCCCAGTACTTC.

In regard to this clonotype: A read error is likely, as this CDR3 ends without the conserved phenylalanine or tryptophan. The V and J genes are TRBV28 and TRBJ2-4, with 7 bases matching TRBD1. This CDR3 has 18 residues. V dropped 4 bases and J dropped 1; count of bases not matched to a gene: 13. Germline V gene lookup returns CDR1 MDHEN and CDR2 SYDVKM. CDR3 sequence reads: CASSSRTDRPVAKNIQYS. For the CDR3, the DNA is TGTGCCAGCAGTTCCCGCACGGACAGGCCTGTGGCCAAAAACATTCAGTACTCC.

This clonotype was seen more than once but under ten times. J is TRBJ2-1 and V is TRBV28; D possibly corresponds to TRBD1 (5 bases). The germline CDR1 and CDR2 sequences are MDHEN and SYDVKM. V lost 5 bases to trimming and J lost 1 base, with 9 bases between them. CDR3 length: 14 residues. The CDR3 loop reads CASSRGFSYNEQFF. The CDR3 coding sequence is TGTGCCAGCAGTAGGGGTTTTTCCTACAATGAGCAGTTCTTC. The variable domain in full, with the rest retrieved from reference TRBV28 and TRBJ2-1, is DVKVTQSSRYLVKRTGEKVFLECVQDMDHENMFWYRQDPGLGLRLIYFSYDVKMKEKGDIPEGYSVSREKKERFSLILESASTNQTSMYLCASSRGFSYNEQFFGPGTRLTVL.

Only a few counts were recorded for this clonotype. The rearrangement joins TRBV7-2 to TRBJ2-3; perhaps TRBD1 as D (6 bases). Germline V gives CDR1 SGHTA, CDR2 FQGNSA. Trimming took 2 bases from V and 3 from J, leaving 12 bases between them. The CDR3 extends over 15 amino acids. CDR3 sequence: CASSLRGTGTDTQYF. CDR3 coding DNA: TGTGCCAGCAGCTTAAGGGGGACCGGGACAGATACGCAGTATTTT.

This clonotype was recorded at least ten times. At one of its ends the junction is not consistent with the germline gene, which may arise from a read error. The chain combines TRBV4-1 with TRBJ1-4; D is perhaps TRBD1 (6 bases). The CDR3 runs to 16 residues. The germline gives CDR1 MGHRA, CDR2 YSYEKL. The CDR3 protein is CASSQDWGHPNEQLFF. In DNA, the CDR3 is TGCGCCAGCAGCCAAGATTGGGGGCATCCAAATGAACAACTGTTTTTT.

This chain joins TRBV7-9 and TRBJ1-1; no clear D gene. The CDR3 totals 12 residues. Trimming cost V 0 bases and J 11 bases, with 10 bases left between them. Germline lookup yields CDR1 SEHNR and CDR2 FQNEAQ (reference sequence). The CDR3 here is CASSLADKWAFF. In DNA, the CDR3 is TGTGCCAGCAGCTTAGCCGACAAGTGGGCTTTCTTT. Full variable domain (outside the CDR3, taken from reference TRBV7-9 and TRBJ1-1): DTGVSQNPRHKITKRGQNVTFRCDPISEHNRLYWYRQTLGQGPEFLTYFQNEAQLEKSRLLSDRFSAERPKGSFSTLEIQRTEQGDSAMYLCASSLADKWAFFGQGTRLTVV.

This chain's CDR3 is CASSAGRIQYF. For the CDR3, the DNA is TGTGCCAGCAGTGCGGGACGGATCCAGTACTTC. This chain links TRBV25-1 with TRBJ2-7; tentatively, D is TRBD1 or TRBD2 (5 bases each). V was clipped by 4 bases and J by 10 bases, with 11 bases between them. The V gene's germline CDR1 is MGHDK and CDR2 SYGVNS. The CDR3 totals 11 residues.

The chain is built from TRBV28 and TRBJ2-7; D not certain. There are 13 residues in the CDR3. Germline loops: CDR1 MDHEN, CDR2 SYDVKM. V gave up 2 bases and J gave up 3 bases, with 8 bases separating them. The CDR3 loop reads CASSLPRLYEQYF. CDR3 in DNA: TGTGCCAGCAGTTTACCCAGACTCTACGAGCAGTACTTC. Full variable domain (missing parts from reference TRBV28 and TRBJ2-7): DVKVTQSSRYLVKRTGEKVFLECVQDMDHENMFWYRQDPGLGLRLIYFSYDVKMKEKGDIPEGYSVSREKKERFSLILESASTNQTSMYLCASSLPRLYEQYFGPGTRLTVT.

This clonotype appeared a few times. The chain links TRBV7-2 to TRBJ2-7; D might be TRBD2 (7 bases). V lost 2 bases and J 2 bases, leaving 10 bases between the germline ends. The CDR3 contains 14 residues. The germline gives CDR1 SGHTA, CDR2 FQGNSA. The CDR3 DNA follows: TGTGCCAGCAGCTTAAGCGGGGACACCTACGAGCAGTACTTC. Encoded protein: CASSLSGDTYEQYF.

The chain recombines TRBV28 with TRBJ1-2; D remains unclear. The CDR3 extends over 12 amino acids. V was pared by 3 bases and J by 4 bases, with 6 bases between. The germline gives CDR1 MDHEN, CDR2 SYDVKM. This CDR3 is CASSFQSYGYTF. The CDR3 nucleotides are TGTGCCAGCAGTTTCCAGTCCTATGGCTACACCTTC.

V usage is TRBV12-3 or TRBV12-4 and J usage is TRBJ2-7, with D tentatively TRBD1 or TRBD2 (6 bases each). This CDR3 is 12 amino acids long. Trimming shortened V by 5 bases and J by 6 bases, and 11 bases separated the two germline ends. As DNA, the CDR3 is TGTGCCAGCAGTCCAGGAGGGGGCGAGCAGTACTTC. It codes for CASSPGGGEQYF.

The V call is TRBV28, the J call TRBJ1-3, with D unresolved. Per the germline V gene, CDR1 is MDHEN and CDR2 is SYDVKM. The CDR3 spans 14 residues. Between the trimmed V and J ends, which lost 6 bases and 0 bases, there was a span of 9 bases. DNA for the CDR3: TGTGCCAGCAGAACCTGGGACTCTGGAAACACCATATATTTT. It codes for CASRTWDSGNTIYF.

This clonotype has just one count. This chain links TRBV5-1 with TRBJ2-7, with D maybe TRBD1 (5 bases). Germline-derived CDR1 and CDR2 are SGHRS and YFSETQ. There are 14 residues in the CDR3. The V end lost 4 bases, the J end lost 0 bases, and 11 bases lay between the germline ends. CDR3 loop: CASSPTAPSYEQYF. For the CDR3, the DNA is TGCGCCAGCAGCCCGACAGCTCCCTCCTACGAGCAGTACTTC.

CDR3 region: CASSFGGAGYTF. The CDR3 DNA is TGTGCCAGCAGTTTCGGAGGGGCAGGCTACACCTTC. The chain has TRBV12-3 or TRBV12-4 and TRBJ1-2, with D possibly matching TRBD1 (5 bases). The CDR3 sequence is 12 residues long. V shed 3 bases and J shed 8 bases, with 10 bases lying between them.